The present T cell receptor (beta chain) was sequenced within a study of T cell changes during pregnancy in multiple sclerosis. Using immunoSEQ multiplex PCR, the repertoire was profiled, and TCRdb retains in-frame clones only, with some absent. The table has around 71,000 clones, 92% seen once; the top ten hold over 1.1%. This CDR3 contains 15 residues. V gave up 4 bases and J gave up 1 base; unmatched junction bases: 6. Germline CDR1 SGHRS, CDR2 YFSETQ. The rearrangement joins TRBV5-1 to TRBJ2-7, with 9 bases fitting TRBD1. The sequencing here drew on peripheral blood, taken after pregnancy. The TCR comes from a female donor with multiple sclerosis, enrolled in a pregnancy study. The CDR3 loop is CASSPSGQGSYEQYF. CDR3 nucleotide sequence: TGCGCCAGCAGCCCTTCGGGACAGGGATCCTACGAGCAGTACTTC.